A selection of T cell receptor beta chains follows, all from one sample in a study of Graves' ophthalmopathy and Graves' hyperthyroidism. TCRdb recomputed calls from the multiplex PCR reads with MiXCR, one row per CDR3 protein. The sample holds 600,000 to 950,000 distinct CDR3 sequences; roughly 40% are singletons and the top ten take 40% to 45%. The sample was peripheral blood. These TCRs come from an adult man with Graves' ophthalmopathy. Both conserved end residues are part of each CDR3. The order of the fields is clone size, D gene, V gene, J gene, CDR3 DNA, CDR3 protein. The D gene is left open where the match is weak. A clone size is listed for some rows: how often the clone was seen (once, few, many), or a class if it is expanded.

-	TRBD2	TRBV6-1	TRBJ2-5	TGTGCCAGCAGTGAGCGGGGGGGCCGTGGTCGAGAGACCCAGTACTTC	CASSERGGRGRETQYF
-	TRBD1	TRBV12-3/TRBV12-4	TRBJ1-2	TGTGCCAGCAGGGGACAGGGGGCTAACTATGGCTACACCTTC	CASRGQGANYGYTF
-	-	TRBV7-9	TRBJ2-7	TGTGCCAGCAGGGGTAGGACCCCACCGTCCTACGAGCAGTACTTC	CASRGRTPPSYEQYF
many	-	TRBV12-3/TRBV12-4	TRBJ2-7	TGTGCCAGCAGTCTGCGACAGGGAGGGGACGAGCAGTACTTC	CASSLRQGGDEQYF
many	-	TRBV2	TRBJ1-1	TGTGCCAGCAGTCCCGGGACCCAGAACACTGAAGCTTTCTTT	CASSPGTQNTEAFF
-	-	TRBV25-1	TRBJ1-5	TGTGCCAGCAGTGCTAGACAAGGGGCGAATAGCAATCAGCCCCAGCATTTT	CASSARQGANSNQPQHF
-	TRBD1	TRBV7-9	TRBJ1-1	TGTGCCAGCAGCCCCAGGGGGGGGTGGAACACTGAAGCTTTCTTT	CASSPRGGWNTEAFF
-	-	TRBV11-1	TRBJ2-7	TGTGCCAGCAGCTCGCCGGCTGCCTACGAGCAGTACTTC	CASSSPAAYEQYF
-	-	TRBV20-1	TRBJ2-3	TGCAGTGCTAGGGATATAGGACACCCCACAGATACGCAGTATTTT	CSARDIGHPTDTQYF
few	TRBD1	TRBV14	TRBJ1-2	TGTGCCAGCACCCCGACAGGGTGTTTATTTTTGGTTAACTATGGCTACACCTTC	CASTPTGCLFLVNYGYTF
few	TRBD1	TRBV19	TRBJ2-5	TGTGCCAGCCAAGACAGGGCTGCGAAGACCCAGTACTTC	CASQDRAAKTQYF
-	TRBD2	TRBV25-1	TRBJ2-5	TGTGCCAGCAGTGCATATAGCGGGAGTTCCCAAGAGACCCAGTACTTC	CASSAYSGSSQETQYF
-	-	TRBV5-4	TRBJ1-2	TGTGCCAGCAGCTTGGACTGGAGTTTCTTGGCCTTC	CASSLDWSFLAF
few	TRBD1	TRBV5-4	TRBJ2-5	TGTGCCAGCAGCGCCCGACAGGGGGAAGAGACCCAGTACTTC	CASSARQGEETQYF
-	-	TRBV10-3	TRBJ2-5	TGTGCCCTTTGGACCCAAGAGACCCAGTACTTC	CALWTQETQYF
-	-	TRBV7-9	TRBJ2-2	TGCGCCAGCAGCTTGGCACTAGGCGGCACCGGGGAGCTGTTTTTT	CASSLALGGTGELFF
-	-	TRBV29-1	TRBJ1-1	TGCAGCCGCGACGGAGGGGCCGACACTGAAGCTTTCTTT	CSRDGGADTEAFF
many	TRBD1	TRBV10-2	TRBJ1-6	TGCGCCAGCAGCACCTTAAAGACAGGGGACAAGGGGCTCTATAATTCACCCCTCCACTTT	CASSTLKTGDKGLYNSPLHF
many	-	TRBV2	TRBJ1-4	TGTGCCAGCGTAACATCGGGGAAATCTAATGAAAAACTGTTTTTT	CASVTSGKSNEKLFF
-	TRBD1	TRBV6-6	TRBJ1-1	TGTGCCAGCAGTTACGGGGGACAGGGGGAGGCTTTCTTT	CASSYGGQGEAFF
many	-	TRBV7-9	TRBJ2-6	TGTGCCAGCAGCTCGGACATCTCTGGGGCCAACGTCCTGACTTTC	CASSSDISGANVLTF
-	-	TRBV20-1	TRBJ1-5	TGCAGTGGAGAGAGGTCGGGGGGCCCGCCCCAGCATTTT	CSGERSGGPPQHF
few	-	TRBV5-1	TRBJ2-5	TGTGCCAGCAGCGGGAGACAGGGTCCGGAGACCCAGTACTTC	CASSGRQGPETQYF
few	-	TRBV29-1	TRBJ1-1	TGCAGCGGGACCCCCGGGGACACTGAAGCTTTCTTT	CSGTPGDTEAFF
-	TRBD1	TRBV7-9	TRBJ2-2	TGTGCCAGCAGCTTGGGACAGGGACAGAACACCGGGGAGCTGTTTTTT	CASSLGQGQNTGELFF
few	-	TRBV4-2	TRBJ2-7	TGTGCCAGCAGCCAAGTCGACAGCTCCTACGAGCAGTACTTC	CASSQVDSSYEQYF
few	TRBD2	TRBV14	TRBJ2-7	TGTGCCAGCAGCCCCGCCGGGAGGGCGAACGAGCAGTACTTC	CASSPAGRANEQYF
few	TRBD2	TRBV7-8	TRBJ2-5	TGTGCCAGCAGCCTACGGACTAGCGGGGGTCACAAAGGGACCCAGTACTTC	CASSLRTSGGHKGTQYF
once	-	TRBV29-1	TRBJ2-7	TGCAGCGTTGAAGAGGGGGCGCGCACCGGGGAGCTGTACTTC	CSVEEGARTGELYF